These 21 T cell receptor beta chains came from one sample sequenced in a study of T cells after posttransplantation cyclophosphamide. A marrow graft followed busulfan-fludarabine conditioning, with cyclophosphamide on days +3 and +4. Clones were sequenced by immunoSEQ multiplex PCR, and TCRdb holds only the in-frame ones, with some missing. The sample holds under 7,500 clones, and no clone turns up only once. The sample here was PBMCs, taken after allogeneic stem cell transplant with posttransplant cyclophosphamide. The receptors were gathered from a female patient aged 45 to 65 who received an allogeneic stem cell transplant from an unrelated donor, was CMV-positive, and had acute GVHD only. The graft donor may have contributed some T cells.

In this sample, this clone is medium-sized. The J gene is TRBJ2-5, the V gene TRBV5-1; 8 positions agree with TRBD1. The ends lost 4 bases at V and 5 bases at J; junction bases unmatched: 10. Germline assignment: CDR1 SGHRS and CDR2 YFSETQ. The CDR3 has 15 residues. Written as DNA, the CDR3 is TGCGCCAGCAGCGCAGGGACAGGACCGTGGGAGACCCAGTACTTC. Translating gives CASSAGTGPWETQYF.

By its share, this clone is medium-sized (0.01 to 0.1%). The chain uses TRBV28 and TRBJ2-7; tentative D call: TRBD1 (5 bases). Germline CDR1 MDHEN, CDR2 SYDVKM. The V and J ends lost 3 bases and 2 bases respectively, with 11 bases between them. This CDR3 contains 14 residues. The CDR3 DNA reads TGTGCCAGCAGTTTGGTACAGGTCGCCTACGAGCAGTACTTC. Translating gives CASSLVQVAYEQYF.

This clone came up many times. The V gene is TRBV6-6, the J gene TRBJ1-1; D is unclear. The V gene lost 7 bases and the J gene lost 4 bases, with 16 bases spanning the gap. Germline values: CDR1 MNHNY, CDR2 SVGAGI (reference sequence). CDR3 size: 14 residues. The CDR3, as DNA: TGTGCCAGCATTCGCGGGGTTGAAGCCACTGAAGCTTTCTTT. Translating gives CASIRGVEATEAFF.

This clone showed up many times. The V call is TRBV9, the J call TRBJ2-7; D is ambiguous. The germline V gene encodes CDR1 SGDLS and CDR2 YYNGEE. CDR3 length: 16 amino acids. V was shortened by 3 bases and J by 2 bases, with 18 bases between the two germline ends. The CDR3 DNA sequence: TGTGCCAGCAGCGCATCTCTTACTAATCCTCCCTACGAGCAGTACTTC. The encoded protein is CASSASLTNPPYEQYF. Full variable domain (rest looked up from reference TRBV9 and TRBJ2-7): DSGVTQTPKHLITATGQRVTLRCSPRSGDLSVYWYQQSLDQGLQFLIQYYNGEERAKGNILERFSAQQFPDLHSELNLSSLELGDSALYFCASSASLTNPPYEQYFGPGTRLTVT.

This clone showed up many times. The genes are TRBV29-1 and TRBJ1-1, with no clear D. V was trimmed by 7 bases and J by 11 bases, leaving 17 bases between them. The CDR3 runs 11 residues. Germline V gene data show CDR1 as SQVTM and CDR2 as ANQGSEA. The CDR3 DNA reads as TGCAGCGCACACGACCCTGGAGCGGCTTTCTTT. Residues: CSAHDPGAAFF.

In this sample, this clone turned up many times. This sequence joins TRBV5-1 and TRBJ2-5; D perhaps matches TRBD1 (5 bases). CDR3 length: 13 amino acids. Between the trimmed V and J ends, which lost 0 bases and 4 bases, there was a span of 7 bases. From germline, CDR1 is SGHRS and CDR2 YFSETQ. This chain's CDR3 is CASSLGQLETQYF. CDR3 nucleotide sequence: TGCGCCAGCAGCTTGGGACAGTTAGAGACCCAGTACTTC.

There are many counts of this clone. This chain connects TRBV5-8 to TRBJ2-1, with 10 bases lining up with TRBD1. The CDR3 totals 15 residues. Per germline, CDR1 SGHTS and CDR2 YDEGEE. Trimming at V came to 5 bases and at J to 10 bases, leaving 12 bases not matched to a gene. The DNA for the CDR3 is TGTGCCAGCAGGCCGACAGGGGGCTCCGAAAGAGAGCAGTTCTTC. Its translation: CASRPTGGSEREQFF.

Ten or more counts support this clone. The chain recombines TRBV28 with TRBJ2-7; TRBD1 is a possible D gene (5 bases). Per germline, CDR1 MDHEN and CDR2 SYDVKM. The V and J ends lost 3 bases and 0 bases respectively, with 15 bases between them. This CDR3 is built from 16 residues. The CDR3 DNA reads as TGTGCCAGCAGTTTCAATGTGGTGGGGCACTCCTACGAGCAGTACTTC. Its protein is CASSFNVVGHSYEQYF.

Sample share makes this clone medium-sized (0.01 to 0.1%). The chain joins TRBV6-5 to TRBJ1-1; the D is unclear. Looked up from germline, CDR1 is MNHEY and CDR2 is SVGAGI. The CDR3 has 13 residues. The V and J ends lost 2 bases and 0 bases respectively, with 4 bases between them. The CDR3 sequence is CASSYAVNTEAFF. For the CDR3, the DNA is TGTGCCAGCAGTTACGCGGTGAACACTGAAGCTTTCTTT.

This sequence joins TRBV7-3 and TRBJ2-5; no clear D. The germline V gene has CDR1 SGHTA and CDR2 FQGTGA. V lost 4 bases and J 5 bases, leaving 8 bases between the germline ends. The length of the CDR3 is 12 residues. In DNA, the CDR3 is TGTGCCAGCAGCTCGGGTGGGGAGACCCAGTACTTC. Its translation is CASSSGGETQYF.

This clone has ten or more counts. Here the CDR3 DNA reads TGCAGCGTCCAAAAACGAGCGGGGGGCCTCAACCGGTTCTACAATGAGCAGTTCTTC. This sequence encodes CSVQKRAGGLNRFYNEQFF. J is TRBJ2-1 and V is TRBV29-1; 9 bases align to TRBD2. Germline values: CDR1 SQVTM, CDR2 ANQGSEA. Trimming at V came to 6 bases and at J to 3 bases, leaving 21 bases not matched to a gene. The CDR3 is made up of 19 amino acids.

Judged by abundance, this clone is medium-sized. This rearrangement joins TRBV4-3 to TRBJ1-4; the match to TRBD1 covers 11 bases. Germline values: CDR1 LGHNA, CDR2 YSLEER. This CDR3 has 14 residues. Trimming removed 5 bases from V and 10 bases from J; junction bases left unmatched: 6. The CDR3 protein is CASSTRDRGSKLFF. The DNA for the CDR3 is TGCGCCAGCAGCACTCGGGACAGGGGGTCAAAACTGTTTTTT.

The chain is built from TRBV21-1 and TRBJ2-5; the D segment call TRBD1 is taken from the table without a DNA check. TRBV21-1 is listed as a pseudogene. CDR3 length: 15 residues. CDR3 nucleotide sequence: TGTGCCAGCAGCAAAGTAGGACATAACCAAGAGGCGCAGTACTTC. Encoded protein: CASSKVGHNQEAQYF.

This clone was detected many times. The rearrangement joins TRBV4-2 to TRBJ2-1; D remains ambiguous. V shed 3 bases and J shed 3 bases, with 9 bases lying between them. This CDR3 has 14 amino acids. CDR1 LGHNA and CDR2 YNFKEQ come from the germline V gene. Written as DNA, the CDR3 is TGTGCCAGCAGCCAGGTCCGAGACTACAATGAGCAGTTCTTC. Amino acids: CASSQVRDYNEQFF.

This clone has ten or more counts. The chain joins TRBV5-4 to TRBJ2-7, with 10 bases lining up with TRBD2. J lost 4 bases, V lost 0 bases, and 4 bases had no gene match. The germline V gene encodes CDR1 SGHNT and CDR2 YYREEE (reference sequence). The CDR3 is made up of 15 amino acids. CDR3 DNA: TGTGCCAGCAGCTTGGGACTAGCGGGCGATTACGAGCAGTACTTC. Amino acids: CASSLGLAGDYEQYF. The full variable domain, rest sourced from reference TRBV5-4 and TRBJ2-7, is ETGVTQSPTHLIKTRGQQVTLRCSSQSGHNTVSWYQQALGQGPQFIFQYYREEENGRGNFPPRFSGLQFPNYSSELNVNALELDDSALYLCASSLGLAGDYEQYFGPGTRLTVT.

This clone was seen at least ten times. The chain joins TRBV5-1 to TRBJ2-7; maybe TRBD1 (5 bases). The V gene lost 0 bases and the J gene lost 1 base, with 14 bases spanning the gap. There are 16 residues in the CDR3. Germline V lookup: CDR1 SGHRS, CDR2 YFSETQ. For the CDR3, the DNA is TGCGCCAGCAGCTTGGTTGACAGTGGAGTATCCTACGAGCAGTACTTC. Translated: CASSLVDSGVSYEQYF. The complete variable domain, with remaining parts taken from reference TRBV5-1 and TRBJ2-7, reads KAGVTQTPRYLIKTRGQQVTLSCSPISGHRSVSWYQQTPGQGLQFLFEYFSETQRNKGNFPGRFSGRQFSNSRSEMNVSTLELGDSALYLCASSLVDSGVSYEQYFGPGTRLTVT.

The V gene is TRBV19, the J gene TRBJ2-3; 12 positions match TRBD2. J lost 5 bases, V lost 7 bases, and 10 bases had no gene match. This CDR3 is built from 16 residues. Germline CDR1 is LNHDA and CDR2 is SQIVND (reference sequence). The DNA for the CDR3 is TGTGCCAGTACGCTAGCGGGAGGGCGAAGTGGAGATACGCAGTATTTT. Amino acids: CASTLAGGRSGDTQYF.

This chain joins TRBV4-2 and TRBJ2-4; D not resolved. Germline CDR1 and CDR2: LGHNA and YNFKEQ. The germline V and J ends were trimmed by 0 bases and 3 bases, with 9 bases remaining between them. This CDR3 contains 15 residues. CDR3 amino acids: CASSQEARGKNIQYF. CDR3 sequence (DNA): TGTGCCAGCAGCCAAGAGGCTAGAGGCAAAAACATTCAGTACTTC.

This clone is categorized as medium-sized. The chain couples TRBV6-6 to TRBJ2-1; D is uncertain. The CDR3 length is 13 residues. Trimming took 11 bases from V and 5 from J, leaving 16 bases between them. The germline V gene encodes CDR1 MNHNY and CDR2 SVGAGI (reference sequence). The chain's CDR3 is CAGRSTENNEQFF. The CDR3 nucleotides read TGTGCCGGTCGATCGACGGAGAACAATGAGCAGTTCTTC.

This clone was seen repeatedly, ten times or more. The chain employs TRBV27 and TRBJ2-1, with 7 nucleotides matching TRBD2. The ends lost 4 bases at V and 7 bases at J; junction bases unmatched: 4. CDR3 length equals 13 residues. Looked up from germline, CDR1 is MNHEY and CDR2 is SMNVEV (reference sequence). The chain's CDR3 is CASSWTRSNEQFF. The CDR3 DNA sequence: TGTGCCAGCAGTTGGACTAGATCTAATGAGCAGTTCTTC.

The table lists this clone with many counts. V is TRBV5-5 and J is TRBJ2-1, with 8 bases aligning to TRBD2. The trim removed 4 bases at V and 8 bases at J, leaving 11 bases unmatched. The germline V gene encodes CDR1 SGHKS and CDR2 YYEKEE (reference sequence). CDR3 length equals 15 residues. CDR3 bases: TGTGCCAGCAGCCTTCTAGCGGGCCAACAACATGAGCAGTTCTTC. It codes for CASSLLAGQQHEQFF.